Listed below are T cell receptor beta chains from one sample, sequenced in a study of control samples from healthy donors and cancer patients. Libraries were prepared by immunoSEQ multiplex PCR; TCRdb keeps only in-frame clonotypes and omits some of them. The data contain about 140,000 clones, about 90% of them singletons. Sequencing input: blood. The origin of the receptors is a man younger than 35 in good health. Each CDR3 is given without its conserved first and last residue.

>TRBJ2-5|TRBV13
ASSLTGTGLQETQY
>TRBJ2-7|TRBV4-1
ASRSGPGAGDYEQY
>TRBJ2-1|TRBV10-1
ASSGVAGVGEQF
>TRBJ1-4|TRBV30
AWSPRTGKLF
>TRBJ1-1|TRBV6-5
ASSSVSSEAF
>TRBJ1-2|TRBV4-1
ASSQVPTAPNHGYT
>TRBJ2-5|TRBV15
ATSRTLAGVETQY
>TRBJ1-6|TRBV30
AWSVLPGRGNSPLH
>TRBJ2-1|TRBV11-2
ASSFQGNEQF
>TRBJ2-2|TRBV4-1
ASSQVSVDFITGELF
>TRBJ1-1|TRBV10-3
AISEWREMNTEAF
>TRBJ1-1|TRBV2
ASRVDRVDTEAF
>TRBJ2-3|TRBV28
ASSFRDRGLSGTDTQY
>TRBJ1-6|TRBV19
ASSRDLETVYNSPLH
>TRBJ1-6|TRBV3-1/TRBV3-2
ASSQFRGSSYNSPLH
>TRBJ2-5|TRBV7-9
ASEPPGLRETQY
>TRBJ1-2|TRBV19
ASSLAPTGSNYGYT
>TRBJ2-7|TRBV6-2/TRBV6-3
ASSYDSSGSYEQY
>TRBJ1-3|TRBV6-1
ASSDRQSSGNTIY
>TRBJ1-1|TRBV3-1/TRBV3-2
ASSTLTPNTEAF
>TRBJ2-7|TRBV5-6
ASSPRGFNEQY
>TRBJ2-5|TRBV28
ASSPRETQY
>TRBJ1-1|TRBV3-1/TRBV3-2
ASSHQPTRTEAF
>TRBJ2-2|TRBV5-4
ASRPTSMGAGELF
>TRBJ1-2|TRBV5-1
ASSLAGTDYGYT
>TRBJ1-2|TRBV5-1
ASSLEGGAGLGQGYT
>TRBJ1-1|TRBV9
ASSVGVLNTEAF
>TRBJ2-7|TRBV4-3
ASSQDWYAGPGEQY
>TRBJ1-1|TRBV19
ASAGQGDTEAF
>TRBJ1-6|TRBV3-1/TRBV3-2
ASSQGGSYNSPLH
>TRBJ2-5|TRBV5-1
ASSLSDGYGETQY
>TRBJ1-5|TRBV10-1
ASSGGWTGWGWVKGNQPQH
>TRBJ2-6|TRBV4-1
ASSLAGGHGANVLT
>TRBJ1-2|TRBV27
ASSLSRPDYGYT
>TRBJ1-2|TRBV7-9
ASSQYGYT
>TRBJ1-1|TRBV11-3
ASSLGRYTEAF
>TRBJ1-2|TRBV2
ASTRQGAGYGYT
>TRBJ2-3|TRBV7-2
ASSLGQFTDTQY
>TRBJ1-6|TRBV3-1/TRBV3-2
ASSQALQDRSNSPLH